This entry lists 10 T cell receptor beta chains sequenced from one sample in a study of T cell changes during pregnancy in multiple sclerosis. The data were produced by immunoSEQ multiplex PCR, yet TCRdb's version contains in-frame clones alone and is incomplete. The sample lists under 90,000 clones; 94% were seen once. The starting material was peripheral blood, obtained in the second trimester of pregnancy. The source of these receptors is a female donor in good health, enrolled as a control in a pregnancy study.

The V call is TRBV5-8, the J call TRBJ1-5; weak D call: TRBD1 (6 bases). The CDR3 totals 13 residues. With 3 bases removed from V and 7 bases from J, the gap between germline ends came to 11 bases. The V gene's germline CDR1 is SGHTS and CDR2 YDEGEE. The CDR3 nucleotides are TGTGCCAGCAGCTCCGAGGGGGACCAGCCCCAGCATTTT. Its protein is CASSSEGDQPQHF.

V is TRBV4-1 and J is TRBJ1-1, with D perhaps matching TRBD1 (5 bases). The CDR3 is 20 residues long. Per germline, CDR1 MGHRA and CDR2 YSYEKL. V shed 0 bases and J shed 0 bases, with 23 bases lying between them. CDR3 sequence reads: CASSQERTLVGLGLNTEAFF. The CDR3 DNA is TGCGCCAGCAGCCAAGAAAGGACCCTGGTGGGGCTGGGCCTGAACACTGAAGCTTTCTTT.

The CDR3 bases are TGCAGCGTCCCAGGGGGCGTCGCCTTGGAGACCCAGTACTTC. Protein sequence: CSVPGGVALETQYF. The chain links TRBV29-1 to TRBJ2-5; 8 positions agree with TRBD1. Looked up from germline, CDR1 is SQVTM and CDR2 is ANQGSEA. V was pared by 6 bases and J by 5 bases, with 11 bases of the junction left unmatched. The CDR3 length is 14 residues. The full variable domain, in which reference TRBV29-1 and TRBJ2-5 provide the parts outside the CDR3, is SAVISQKPSRDICQRGTSLTIQCQVDSQVTMMFWYRQQPGQSLTLIATANQGSEATYESGFVIDKFPISRPNLTFSTLTVSNMSPEDSSIYLCSVPGGVALETQYFGPGTRLLVL.

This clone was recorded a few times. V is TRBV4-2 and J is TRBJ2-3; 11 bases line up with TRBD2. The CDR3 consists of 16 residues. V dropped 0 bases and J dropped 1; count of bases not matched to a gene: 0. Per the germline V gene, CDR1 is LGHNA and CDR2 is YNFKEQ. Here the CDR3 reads CASSQELAGGTDTQYF. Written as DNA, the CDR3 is TGTGCCAGCAGCCAAGAACTAGCGGGAGGCACAGATACGCAGTATTTT.

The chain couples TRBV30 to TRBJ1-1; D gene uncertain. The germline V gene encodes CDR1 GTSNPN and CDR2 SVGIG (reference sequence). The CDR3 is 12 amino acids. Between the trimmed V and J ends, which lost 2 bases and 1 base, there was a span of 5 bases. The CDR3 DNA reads TGTGCCTGGAGTCGACAGAACACTGAAGCTTTCTTT. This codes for CAWSRQNTEAFF.

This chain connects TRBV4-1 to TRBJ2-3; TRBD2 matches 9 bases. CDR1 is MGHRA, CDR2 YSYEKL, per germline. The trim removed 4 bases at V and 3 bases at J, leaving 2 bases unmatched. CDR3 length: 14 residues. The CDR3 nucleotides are TGCGCCAGCAGCCCCGCGGGAGGGACAGATACGCAGTATTTT. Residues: CASSPAGGTDTQYF.

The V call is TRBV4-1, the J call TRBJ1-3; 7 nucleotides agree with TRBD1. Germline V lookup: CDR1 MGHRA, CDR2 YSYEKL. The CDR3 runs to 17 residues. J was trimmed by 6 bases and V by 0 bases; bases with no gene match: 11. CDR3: CASSQDRARGYQNTIYF. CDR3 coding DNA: TGCGCCAGCAGCCAAGATCGAGCCAGGGGGTATCAAAACACCATATATTTT.

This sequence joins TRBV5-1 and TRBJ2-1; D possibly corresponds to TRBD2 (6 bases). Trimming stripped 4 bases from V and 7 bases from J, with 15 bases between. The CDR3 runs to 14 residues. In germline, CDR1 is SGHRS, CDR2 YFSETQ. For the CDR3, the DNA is TGCGCCAGCAGCATCGGGACTGACTGGAATGAGCAGTTCTTC. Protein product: CASSIGTDWNEQFF.

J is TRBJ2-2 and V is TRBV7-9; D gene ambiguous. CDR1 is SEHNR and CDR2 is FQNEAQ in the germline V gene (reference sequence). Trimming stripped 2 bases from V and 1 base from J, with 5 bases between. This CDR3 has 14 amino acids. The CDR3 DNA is TGTGCCAGCAGCTTATCCGGGAACACCGGGGAGCTGTTTTTT. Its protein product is CASSLSGNTGELFF.

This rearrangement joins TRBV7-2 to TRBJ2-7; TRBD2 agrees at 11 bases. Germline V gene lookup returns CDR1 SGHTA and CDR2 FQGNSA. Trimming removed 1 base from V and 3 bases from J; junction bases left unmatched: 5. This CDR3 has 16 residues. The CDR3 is CASSLVTGTSGYEQYF. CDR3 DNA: TGTGCCAGCAGCTTAGTGACCGGGACTAGCGGCTACGAGCAGTACTTC.